Presented here are 17 T cell receptor beta chains from one specimen sequenced in a study of blood T cell repertoires in COVID-19. Measured with immunoSEQ multiplex PCR; TCRdb has only the in-frame clones, and not every one. The table shows about 320,000 clones, with 70% to 90% occurring only once. Sequencing was carried out using peripheral blood. These receptors were collected from a human donor in a cohort sampled during active COVID-19.

The chain carries TRBV29-1 and TRBJ1-6, with 10 bases fitting TRBD1. Per germline, CDR1 SQVTM and CDR2 ANQGSEA. The trim removed 7 bases at V and 7 bases at J, leaving 10 bases unmatched. The CDR3 is 15 residues long. The CDR3 nucleotides read TGCAGCGATATAGGACAGGGGGTAAGGAATTCACCCCTCCACTTT. It specifies CSDIGQGVRNSPLHF.

This clone was seen just once. The genes are TRBV9 and TRBJ2-5; a possible D gene is TRBD1 (5 bases). CDR1 and CDR2 (germline): SGDLS, YYNGEE. Trimming took 1 base from V and 4 from J, leaving 14 bases between them. CDR3 size: 15 residues. In DNA, the CDR3 is TGTGCCAGCAGCGTATCCCCTGGGGCGCCAGAGACCCAGTACTTC. It is translated as CASSVSPGAPETQYF.

This rearrangement joins TRBV11-3 to TRBJ2-7, with TRBD1 identical over 10 bases. Unmatched junction bases numbered 6, after V lost 6 bases and J lost 1 base. The CDR3 spans 15 residues. Germline V gives CDR1 SGHNT, CDR2 YENEEA. The CDR3 loop reads CASRTGQGTSYEQYF. In DNA form, the CDR3 reads TGTGCCAGCAGAACGGGACAGGGGACATCCTACGAGCAGTACTTC.

In its sample, this clone was seen once. The rearrangement joins TRBV6-2 or TRBV6-3 to TRBJ1-5; D call uncertain. The germline CDR1 and CDR2 sequences are MNHEY and SVGEGT. The V and J ends lost 6 bases and 6 bases respectively, with 12 bases between them. The CDR3 consists of 13 residues. CDR3 nucleotides: TGTGCCAGCAGCGATCCGGTGTTTCAGCCCCAGCATTTT. The encoded protein is CASSDPVFQPQHF.

This rearrangement joins TRBV14 to TRBJ2-2; D is perhaps TRBD1 (6 bases). This CDR3 contains 16 residues. Trimming removed 4 bases at V and 1 base at J, with 13 bases between. Germline-derived CDR1 and CDR2 are SGHDN and FVKESK. CDR3 sequence (DNA): TGTGCCAGCAGCCTCCGGGACAAGATGAACACCGGGGAGCTGTTTTTT. This translates into CASSLRDKMNTGELFF. Based on the CDR3 plus reference TRBV14 and TRBJ2-2, the full variable domain is EAGVTQFPSHSVIEKGQTVTLRCDPISGHDNLYWYRRVMGKEIKFLLHFVKESKQDESGMPNNRFLAERTGGTYSTLKVQPAELEDSGVYFCASSLRDKMNTGELFFGEGSRLTVL.

The rearrangement links TRBV30 to TRBJ2-2, with unresolved D. Looked up from germline, CDR1 is GTSNPN and CDR2 is SVGIG (reference sequence). Trimming removed 3 bases from V and 4 bases from J, with 9 bases in between. The CDR3 loop spans 13 amino acids. In DNA, the CDR3 is TGTGCCTGGAGCCTATCGAGCACCGGGGAGCTGTTTTTT. This gives the protein CAWSLSSTGELFF.

This clone was counted a few times. The chain recombines TRBV6-6 with TRBJ1-6; D gene unclear. Per germline, CDR1 MNHNY and CDR2 SVGAGI (reference sequence). V gave up 1 base and J gave up 5 bases, with 9 bases separating them. The CDR3 length is 15 residues. CDR3 DNA: TGTGCCAGCAGTTACTTCGGGGTTGATAATTCACCCCTCCACTTT. This gives the protein CASSYFGVDNSPLHF.

As concerns this clone: The same CDR3 is also encoded by other DNA sequences in this sample. This chain joins TRBV12-3 or TRBV12-4 and TRBJ1-3, with D unresolved. CDR3 length equals 13 residues. V was trimmed by 3 bases and J by 1 base, leaving 4 bases between them. This chain's CDR3 is CASSLLSGNTIYF. The CDR3 DNA is TGTGCCAGCAGTTTGTTATCTGGAAACACCATATATTTT.

CDR3 in amino acids: CASRAGNTIYF. The CDR3 DNA reads as TGTGCCAGCAGGGCCGGAAACACCATATATTTT. This rearrangement joins TRBV6-5 to TRBJ1-3; D not certain. The CDR3 sequence is 11 residues long. V was cut by 6 bases and J by 4 bases, with 4 bases left in between. Germline lookup yields CDR1 MNHEY and CDR2 SVGAGI.

This clone has a handful of counts. The V and J genes are TRBV6-6 and TRBJ1-6, with D perhaps TRBD1 (6 bases). V dropped 7 bases and J dropped 6 bases, with 13 bases sitting between them. There are 14 residues in the CDR3. The germline CDR1 and CDR2 sequences are MNHNY and SVGAGI (reference sequence). The CDR3 loop reads CASIGKQGNSPLHF. The CDR3 region has the DNA TGTGCCAGCATCGGAAAACAGGGTAATTCACCCCTCCACTTT.

This clone was detected only a few times. This chain connects TRBV2 to TRBJ2-5; 7 bases are shared with TRBD1. V shed 1 base, J shed 5 bases, and the junction held 13 bases outside the gene matches. The germline V gene has CDR1 SNHLY and CDR2 FYNNEI. The CDR3 has 17 amino acids. The chain's CDR3 is CASSEEDRDSRLETQYF. CDR3 sequence (DNA): TGTGCCAGCAGTGAAGAGGACCGGGACAGTAGGTTGGAGACCCAGTACTTC.

The genes are TRBV29-1 and TRBJ1-2, with D maybe TRBD1 (5 bases). The V gene's germline CDR1 is SQVTM and CDR2 ANQGSEA. The CDR3 totals 11 residues. V shed 4 bases and J shed 7 bases, with 10 bases lying between them. CDR3 coding DNA: TGCAGCGTTGTAGAGGGGCTTGGCTACACCTTC. Translating gives CSVVEGLGYTF.

This clone was seen a single time. The chain uses TRBV7-9 and TRBJ1-1; D might be TRBD1 (5 bases). This CDR3 is built from 15 residues. V dropped 0 bases and J dropped 0 bases, with 8 bases sitting between them. CDR1 SEHNR and CDR2 FQNEAQ come from the germline V gene (reference sequence). The CDR3 here is CASSLAGGLNTEAFF. Here the CDR3 DNA reads TGTGCCAGCAGCTTAGCCGGGGGGTTGAACACTGAAGCTTTCTTT.

The chain employs TRBV5-1 and TRBJ2-3, with unresolved D. V dropped 7 bases and J dropped 0 bases, with 15 bases sitting between them. CDR1 is SGHRS and CDR2 is YFSETQ in the germline V gene. This CDR3 is built from 15 residues. Here the CDR3 reads CASLSGPGSTDTQYF. The CDR3 DNA is TGCGCCAGCCTGTCTGGGCCTGGTAGCACAGATACGCAGTATTTT.

The gene calls are TRBV24-1 and TRBJ2-5, with 12 bases aligning to TRBD1. This CDR3 spans 18 amino acids. Looked up from germline, CDR1 is KGHDR and CDR2 is SFDVKD. The V and J ends lost 3 bases and 0 bases, in that order; junction bases with no gene match: 7. The CDR3 DNA sequence: TGTGCCACCAGTGATCCGGGACAGGGGGCCGCATACCAAGAGACCCAGTACTTC. Protein product: CATSDPGQGAAYQETQYF.

V is TRBV6-5 and J is TRBJ2-1; 11 positions match TRBD1. Trimming at V came to 6 bases and at J to 5 bases, leaving 3 bases not matched to a gene. The CDR3 totals 14 residues. Germline V gene lookup returns CDR1 MNHEY and CDR2 SVGAGI. In nucleotides, the CDR3 is TGTGCCAGCAGCGGGACAGGGGGGCACAATGAGCAGTTCTTC. Its protein product is CASSGTGGHNEQFF.

The rearrangement uses TRBV7-9 and TRBJ2-7; 8 positions agree with TRBD1. V lost 6 bases, J lost 5 bases, and 12 bases stayed unmatched. This CDR3 is built from 15 residues. Per the germline V gene, CDR1 is SEHNR and CDR2 is FQNEAQ (reference sequence). The CDR3 sequence is CASRDSGQESHEQYF. CDR3 sequence (DNA): TGTGCCAGCAGGGATTCGGGACAGGAGTCGCACGAGCAGTACTTC.